These 15 T cell receptor beta chains came from one sample sequenced in a study of monozygotic twins with inflammatory bowel disease. For each CDR3 protein, TCRdb gives one entry from its re-call of the 5' RACE reads, without DNA. Its table lists 170,000 or so distinct CDR3 sequences. The sequenced sample was blood. The receptors were sampled from a human donor with ulcerative colitis or Crohn's disease, or a healthy co-twin of an affected twin (not recorded which).

This chain connects TRBV6-5 to TRBJ1-1; TCRdb lists TRBD1, though no DNA is available to test this call. Germline lookup yields CDR1 MNHEY and CDR2 SVGAGI. The CDR3 has 16 amino acids. CDR3 sequence: CASSYTIRAMNTEAFF.

J is TRBJ1-6 and V is TRBV5-1; TCRdb outputs TRBD1, but without DNA this stays unchecked. The CDR3 consists of 14 residues. CDR1 and CDR2 from the germline V gene are SGHRS and YFSETQ. The CDR3 sequence: CASSPDRGRVPLHF.

J is TRBJ2-7 and V is TRBV20-1; TCRdb selects TRBD1, and the lack of DNA leaves this call unchecked. This CDR3 region has 15 residues. CDR1 and CDR2 (germline): DFQATT, SNEGSKA (reference sequence). The CDR3 is CSATDVTGFSYEQYF.

The J gene is TRBJ2-7, the V gene TRBV7-2; TCRdb proposes TRBD1, but this gene call is untestable without DNA. The CDR3 totals 14 residues. Germline V gene lookup returns CDR1 SGHTA and CDR2 FQGNSA. The CDR3 is CASTLTGTFYEQYF.

The chain carries TRBV20-1 and TRBJ2-1; there is no DNA to check the TCRdb D call of TRBD1. In germline, CDR1 is DFQATT, CDR2 SNEGSKA (reference sequence). This CDR3 is 13 amino acids long. The CDR3 spells CSARGGGRPEQFF.

The chain recombines TRBV7-2 with TRBJ2-7; TCRdb outputs TRBD1, but without DNA this stays unchecked. The CDR3 loop spans 15 amino acids. Germline CDR1 SGHTA, CDR2 FQGNSA. The CDR3 loop reads CASSLGQGTTYEQYF.

The rearrangement uses TRBV7-2 and TRBJ2-5; the TRBD1 assignment by TCRdb is unverifiable without DNA. The CDR3 consists of 13 residues. Germline V gene sequence: CDR1 SGHTA, CDR2 FQGNSA. The CDR3 loop is CASSSGTVETQYF.

The rearrangement links TRBV7-9 to TRBJ1-2. The CDR3 spans 14 residues. CDR1 is SEHNR and CDR2 is FQNEAQ in the germline V gene (reference sequence). The CDR3 reads CASSLEAGPRGYTF.

The chain links TRBV19 to TRBJ2-1. This CDR3 has 15 amino acids. CDR1 is LNHDA, CDR2 SQIVND, per germline (reference sequence). CDR3 loop: CASSSRRTSYNEQFF.

The chain combines TRBV5-1 with TRBJ2-7; absent DNA, TCRdb's TRBD1 call cannot be checked. The CDR3 spans 12 residues. Germline CDR1 reads SGHRS; CDR2 reads YFSETQ. The chain's CDR3 is CASRTGTGRQYF. The variable domain in full, completed from reference TRBV5-1 and TRBJ2-7, reads KAGVTQTPRYLIKTRGQQVTLSCSPISGHRSVSWYQQTPGQGLQFLFEYFSETQRNKGNFPGRFSGRQFSNSRSEMNVSTLELGDSALYLCASRTGTGRQYFGPGTRLTVT.

The V gene is TRBV18, the J gene TRBJ2-3. CDR3 size: 12 residues. The germline V gene has CDR1 KGHSH and CDR2 LQKENI. The CDR3 spells CASSTLADTQYF.

The chain recombines TRBV7-2 with TRBJ1-2. CDR1 and CDR2 from the germline V gene are SGHTA and FQGNSA. The CDR3 loop spans 13 amino acids. The CDR3 is CASSLDPVYGYTF.

The chain employs TRBV28 and TRBJ1-6; TCRdb lists TRBD1, though no DNA is available to test this call. This CDR3 region has 16 residues. The germline V gene has CDR1 MDHEN and CDR2 SYDVKM. Here the CDR3 reads CASLGWTGTYNSPLHF.

V gene TRBV5-1 combines with J gene TRBJ2-2; TCRdb reports TRBD1, a call that lacks DNA to check it against. Germline CDR1 reads SGHRS; CDR2 reads YFSETQ. This CDR3 has 16 residues. CDR3 sequence: CASSLAGGANTGELFF.

The J gene is TRBJ2-1, the V gene TRBV20-1; the TRBD2 assignment by TCRdb is unverifiable without DNA. The CDR3 totals 15 residues. CDR1 and CDR2 (germline): DFQATT, SNEGSKA (reference sequence). This CDR3 is CSASETSGSRDEQFF.